A single sample gave rise to the 29 T cell receptor beta chains below, sequenced in a study of blood T cell repertoires in COVID-19. Clones were read by immunoSEQ multiplex PCR, and TCRdb kept only the in-frame ones, dropping some. The sample holds about 210,000 clones, almost 85% seen once. Sequencing input: peripheral blood. The receptor source for this set is a woman aged 45 to 65 with active or convalescent COVID-19.

The CDR3 here is CASSPLGTGSCTF. CDR3 nucleotides: TGTGCCAGCTCACCACTCGGGACAGGGTCTTGCACCTTC. This rearrangement joins TRBV18 to TRBJ1-2; 9 bases fit TRBD1. Looked up from germline, CDR1 is KGHSH and CDR2 is LQKENI. The CDR3 spans 13 residues. V lost 1 base and J lost 13; bases outside the gene matches: 7.

This chain links TRBV19 with TRBJ1-1; D is perhaps TRBD1 (5 bases). CDR3 length: 13 residues. Germline CDR1 is LNHDA and CDR2 is SQIVND (reference sequence). Trimming left V 6 bases short and J 6 bases short, with 14 bases between. The CDR3 nucleotides are TGTGCCAGTAGATTCCAGGGTTTGGCTGAAGCTTTCTTT. It codes for CASRFQGLAEAFF.

The chain joins TRBV5-8 to TRBJ1-5, with D possibly matching TRBD1 (5 bases). With 3 bases removed from V and 7 bases from J, the gap between germline ends came to 14 bases. The germline CDR1 and CDR2 sequences are SGHTS and YDEGEE. This CDR3 region has 14 residues. CDR3 sequence (DNA): TGTGCCAGCAGCTGGCGGGGGGGTGGACAGCCCCAGCATTTT. The encoded protein is CASSWRGGGQPQHF.

V gene TRBV19 combines with J gene TRBJ1-5, with a tentative D call TRBD1 (6 bases). The CDR3 consists of 16 residues. V lost 3 bases and J lost 6, with 18 bases in between. Per germline, CDR1 LNHDA and CDR2 SQIVND (reference sequence). DNA of the CDR3: TGTGCCAGTAGTATGGGCGGGTTCAGGGGTACTCAGCCCCAGCATTTT. It translates to CASSMGGFRGTQPQHF.

The chain recombines TRBV5-4 with TRBJ1-2; D is possibly TRBD1 (5 bases). The CDR3 is made up of 14 amino acids. In germline, CDR1 is SGHNT, CDR2 YYREEE (reference sequence). Trimming took 2 bases from V and 0 from J, leaving 8 bases between them. This CDR3 reads CASSFAGSNYGYTF. In nucleotides, the CDR3 is TGTGCCAGCAGCTTTGCAGGGTCTAACTATGGCTACACCTTC.

The CDR3 sequence is CAISGGDSNQPQHF. The CDR3 nucleotides read TGTGCCATCAGTGGGGGGGATAGCAATCAGCCCCAGCATTTT. This rearrangement joins TRBV10-3 to TRBJ1-5, with D maybe TRBD1 (5 bases). V dropped 4 bases and J dropped 0 bases, with 7 bases sitting between them. Germline assignment: CDR1 ENHRY and CDR2 SYGVKD. This CDR3 region has 14 residues.

This chain links TRBV2 with TRBJ1-2; maybe TRBD1 (5 bases). Germline V gene sequence: CDR1 SNHLY, CDR2 FYNNEI. The V and J ends lost 4 bases and 4 bases respectively, with 10 bases between them. The CDR3 spans 13 residues. The DNA of the CDR3 is TGTGCCAGCAGTGGGGGACTACCCTATGGCTACACCTTC. This encodes CASSGGLPYGYTF.

V gene TRBV6-5 combines with J gene TRBJ2-3, with TRBD1 identical over 7 bases. Germline assignment: CDR1 MNHEY and CDR2 SVGAGI. After removal of 8 bases from V and 2 bases from J, the junction contained 7 bases not matched to a gene. This CDR3 spans 14 amino acids. In DNA, the CDR3 is TGTGCCAGCGGCCGGGACAGAGACACAGATACGCAGTATTTT. Protein product: CASGRDRDTDTQYF.

V gene TRBV4-1 combines with J gene TRBJ1-3; D may be TRBD1 (6 bases). With 4 bases removed from V and 0 bases from J, the gap between germline ends came to 25 bases. The CDR3 loop spans 20 amino acids. Germline-derived CDR1 and CDR2 are MGHRA and YSYEKL. DNA of the CDR3: TGCGCCAGCAGCCTACCGTCCGGGACATCGACGATGAGCTCTGGAAACACCATATATTTT. Its protein product is CASSLPSGTSTMSSGNTIYF.

V usage is TRBV14 and J usage is TRBJ2-2; D may be TRBD1 (6 bases). V was pared by 0 bases and J by 4 bases, with 18 bases between. Germline V gene lookup returns CDR1 SGHDN and CDR2 FVKESK. The CDR3 spans 18 residues. CDR3 in amino acids: CASSQDWGLATTTGELFF. Here the CDR3 DNA reads TGTGCCAGCAGCCAAGATTGGGGGCTTGCGACTACCACCGGGGAGCTGTTTTTT. The full variable domain, with the rest looked up from reference TRBV14 and TRBJ2-2, is EAGVTQFPSHSVIEKGQTVTLRCDPISGHDNLYWYRRVMGKEIKFLLHFVKESKQDESGMPNNRFLAERTGGTYSTLKVQPAELEDSGVYFCASSQDWGLATTTGELFFGEGSRLTVL.

This chain links TRBV6-5 with TRBJ1-1; D is unclear. Germline V CDR1 and CDR2: MNHEY, SVGAGI. Deletions cut 8 bases from V and 8 bases from J, with 15 bases between. The CDR3 is 12 amino acids. The DNA for the CDR3 is TGTGCCAGCGCCCGTCCCGGTACCGAAGCTTTCTTT. Translation: CASARPGTEAFF.

This chain joins TRBV15 and TRBJ1-4; TRBD1 might be the D (6 bases). V was clipped by 5 bases and J by 6 bases, with 16 bases between them. This CDR3 has 15 amino acids. The germline gives CDR1 LNHNV, CDR2 YYDKDF (reference sequence). CDR3 loop: CATSDSRGGDEKLFF. The CDR3 bases are TGTGCCACCAGCGATTCCCGCGGGGGCGATGAAAAACTGTTTTTT. The full variable domain, completed using reference TRBV15 and TRBJ1-4, is DAMVIQNPRYQVTQFGKPVTLSCSQTLNHNVMYWYQQKSSQAPKLLFHYYDKDFNNEADTPDNFQSRRPNTSFCFLDIRSPGLGDTAMYLCATSDSRGGDEKLFFGSGTQLSVL.

V usage is TRBV11-2 and J usage is TRBJ1-6; the D gene is possibly TRBD1 (6 bases). Trimming removed 0 bases at V and 8 bases at J, with 11 bases between. CDR3 size: 15 residues. The V gene's germline CDR1 is SGHAT and CDR2 FQNNGV. DNA for the CDR3: TGTGCCAGCAGCTTAGAAGGGGGAGGGCATTCACCCCTCCACTTT. Protein: CASSLEGGGHSPLHF.

The chain has TRBV18 and TRBJ2-1, with a tentative D call TRBD2 (5 bases). Trimming pared 4 bases from V and 10 bases from J, leaving 17 bases between. The CDR3 extends over 14 amino acids. CDR1 KGHSH and CDR2 LQKENI come from the germline V gene. The CDR3 sequence is CASSRKEDLGEQFF. CDR3 nucleotide sequence: TGTGCCAGCTCACGGAAAGAGGACTTAGGGGAGCAGTTCTTC.

This chain connects TRBV5-6 to TRBJ2-3; TRBD1 is a possible D gene (6 bases). V was trimmed by 0 bases and J by 2 bases, leaving 10 bases between them. The CDR3 covers 15 residues. The germline gives CDR1 SGHDT, CDR2 YYEEEE. As DNA, the CDR3 is TGTGCCAGCAGCTTGGGAACAGGGTACACAGATACGCAGTATTTT. It specifies CASSLGTGYTDTQYF.

The chain is built from TRBV5-5 and TRBJ2-1; 10 nucleotides match TRBD1. CDR3 length: 15 amino acids. Trimming at V came to 1 base and at J to 6 bases, leaving 4 bases not matched to a gene. Germline assignment: CDR1 SGHKS and CDR2 YYEKEE (reference sequence). The CDR3 spells CASSLWTGGFNEQFF. In nucleotides, the CDR3 is TGTGCCAGCAGCTTGTGGACAGGGGGTTTCAATGAGCAGTTCTTC. Looking up the rest from reference TRBV5-5 and TRBJ2-1 gives the full variable domain: DAGVTQSPTHLIKTRGQQVTLRCSPISGHKSVSWYQQVLGQGPQFIFQYYEKEERGRGNFPDRFSARQFPNYSSELNVNALLLGDSALYLCASSLWTGGFNEQFFGPGTRLTVL.

The CDR3 DNA reads TGTGCCAGCGAACAGGGGGAAGGGGCAGATACGCAGTATTTT. It codes for CASEQGEGADTQYF. This chain connects TRBV6-5 to TRBJ2-3, with 8 bases fitting TRBD1. The V segment lost 8 bases and the J segment 4 bases; nucleotides outside the gene matches: 8. This CDR3 has 14 amino acids. CDR1 is MNHEY and CDR2 is SVGAGI in the germline V gene.

In its sample, this clone was seen a few times. This rearrangement joins TRBV6-5 to TRBJ1-2; D might be TRBD1 (5 bases). The CDR3 has 13 amino acids. V was clipped by 0 bases and J by 11 bases, with 13 bases between them. Germline CDR1 is MNHEY and CDR2 is SVGAGI. This CDR3 is CASSYSSRVGYTF. The CDR3 DNA sequence: TGTGCCAGCAGTTACTCGAGCAGGGTTGGTTACACCTTC.

V is TRBV6-1 and J is TRBJ2-7; D call uncertain. Germline V gene sequence: CDR1 MNHNS, CDR2 SASEGT. This CDR3 spans 12 amino acids. V lost 2 bases and J 2 bases, leaving 4 bases between the germline ends. CDR3 residues: CASSENTYEQYV. The CDR3 DNA follows: TGTGCCAGCAGTGAAAACACCTACGAGCAGTACGTC.

Turning to this clone: The sample has other DNA sequences that encode this CDR3 too. The chain carries TRBV2 and TRBJ1-1; tentative D call: TRBD1 (5 bases). Trimming pared 4 bases from V and 4 bases from J, leaving 10 bases between. This CDR3 has 13 residues. Germline V gene lookup returns CDR1 SNHLY and CDR2 FYNNEI. In DNA form, the CDR3 reads TGTGCCAGCAGTGGTCAGGGAGGCACTGAAGCTTTCTTT. Residues: CASSGQGGTEAFF.

The chain recombines TRBV18 with TRBJ1-2; 7 bases are shared with TRBD1. V shed 3 bases, J shed 7 bases, and the junction held 8 bases outside the gene matches. The CDR3 is 14 residues long. From germline, CDR1 is KGHSH and CDR2 LQKENI. CDR3 in amino acids: CASSPVAGGSGYTF. The CDR3 DNA reads TGTGCCAGCTCACCTGTGGCAGGGGGAAGTGGCTACACCTTC.

This rearrangement joins TRBV6-2 or TRBV6-3 to TRBJ1-2, with no clear D. Trimming stripped 3 bases from V and 5 bases from J, with 10 bases between. Germline loops: CDR1 MNHEY, CDR2 SVGEGT. The length of the CDR3 is 13 residues. Here the CDR3 reads CASSYAPEYGYTF. The CDR3 DNA reads TGTGCCAGCAGTTATGCGCCCGAGTATGGCTACACCTTC.

The chain recombines TRBV27 with TRBJ2-1; possibly TRBD2 for D (5 bases). Germline CDR1 reads MNHEY; CDR2 reads SMNVEV (reference sequence). V dropped 10 bases and J dropped 1 base, with 14 bases sitting between them. There are 14 residues in the CDR3. DNA for the CDR3: TGTGCCACCCAAGCGGATCGGTCCTACAATGAGCAGTTCTTC. This translates into CATQADRSYNEQFF.

The chain recombines TRBV5-1 with TRBJ2-5, with no clear D. This CDR3 is 15 amino acids long. The V gene's germline CDR1 is SGHRS and CDR2 YFSETQ. The V and J ends lost 0 bases and 4 bases respectively, with 13 bases between them. The CDR3 DNA sequence: TGCGCCAGCAGCTTGGGGTTGCGGAGCTTAGAGACCCAGTACTTC. This encodes CASSLGLRSLETQYF.

This chain connects TRBV24-1 to TRBJ1-1; D gene uncertain. CDR1 and CDR2 (germline): KGHDR, SFDVKD. This CDR3 has 13 amino acids. Trimming pared 3 bases from V and 1 base from J, leaving 5 bases between. The CDR3 here is CATSDPRNTEAFF. The CDR3 DNA is TGTGCCACCAGTGATCCGCGGAACACTGAAGCTTTCTTT.

This chain uses TRBV28 with TRBJ1-1; TRBD1 is a possible D gene (5 bases). Trimming cost V 8 bases and J 7 bases, with 17 bases left between them. This CDR3 comprises 13 residues. Germline assignment: CDR1 MDHEN and CDR2 SYDVKM. CDR3 region: CASSTYGASEAFF. DNA for the CDR3: TGTGCCAGCTCTACCTATGGGGCCAGTGAAGCTTTCTTT.

This clone was counted at least ten times. The chain is built from TRBV5-5 and TRBJ1-1; a possible D gene is TRBD1 (6 bases). Germline CDR1 is SGHKS and CDR2 is YYEKEE (reference sequence). V lost 3 bases, J lost 1 base, and 10 bases lay in between. The CDR3 loop spans 14 amino acids. CDR3 in amino acids: CASSSRGTNTEAFF. The CDR3 DNA sequence: TGTGCCAGCAGCTCCAGGGGAACGAACACTGAAGCTTTCTTT.

The chain is built from TRBV10-3 and TRBJ2-2; TRBD1 agrees at 7 bases. This CDR3 spans 14 amino acids. J was trimmed by 0 bases and V by 10 bases; bases with no gene match: 5. CDR1 is ENHRY and CDR2 is SYGVKD in the germline V gene. The CDR3: CASRDSANTGELFF. CDR3 nucleotides: TGTGCCAGCAGGGACAGCGCGAACACCGGGGAGCTGTTTTTT.

V gene TRBV7-3 combines with J gene TRBJ1-2, with a possible D match to TRBD1 (6 bases). Germline V gives CDR1 SGHTA, CDR2 FQGTGA. Trimming shortened V by 5 bases and J by 2 bases, and 15 bases separated the two germline ends. The CDR3 extends over 15 amino acids. CDR3 amino acids: CASSPSTGENYGYTF. The CDR3 coding sequence is TGTGCCAGCAGCCCCTCGACAGGAGAAAACTATGGCTACACCTTC.